This is a list of T cell receptor beta chains from one sample in a study of technical replicates of blood from a handful of donors. Method: immunoSEQ multiplex PCR; TCRdb's copy keeps in-frame clones and lacks some. Of around 79,000 clones in the sample, 94% are singletons; the top ten hold around 0.26%. Input material: T cells isolated from PBMCs. The receptor source for this set is a human donor in good health. Each CDR3 is given with its conserved first and last residue. A D gene is named only where the DNA matches it firmly. Expanded clones get a size class; other rows say once, few or many, or leave the size out.

>-|-|TRBV6-1
CASSEVLGRATNYGYTF
>TRBD1|-|TRBV9
CASSTTGGGEQYF
>TRBD1|-|TRBV11-2
CASTRTGRTREQYF
>TRBD2|-|TRBV11-2
CASSLISGTSGTYEQYF
>TRBD1|-|TRBV7-9
CASSPHRGRTGANVLTF
>-|-|TRBV18
CASSSRDGNYEQYF
>-|-|TRBV7-8
CASSNRGGGYTDTQYF
>-|-|TRBV13
CASSLSQASNQPQHF
>TRBD2|once|TRBV15
CATSRDRLALQFF
>TRBD2|-|TRBV5-1
CASSLGGLAGVNEQFF
>-|-|TRBV7-9
CASSLRTERAFF
>TRBD2|-|TRBV10-3
CAIRLSGTSGTQYF
>TRBD1|-|TRBV5-1
CASSLGQGRDYGYTF
>-|-|TRBV30
CAWGAETQYF
>TRBD1|-|TRBV7-9
CASSLGGDRGYEQYF
>TRBD1|-|TRBV29-1
CSVEDGPGTGAYEQYF
>-|-|TRBV7-9
CASSAALHKTLSYEQYF
>-|-|TRBV14
CASSQGLAVTRQDTQYF
>TRBD1|once|TRBV27
CASSPGQGTGELFF
>-|-|TRBV2
CASVGSGTDTQYF
>-|-|TRBV6-4
CTSSVTGGTDTQYF
>-|-|TRBV7-8
CASSLAGNNEQFF
>-|once|TRBV7-9
CASSLGRTTTDTQYF
>TRBD1|once|TRBV6-6
CASSLRQGDTEAFF
>-|-|TRBV10-3
CAIMGQGISQPQHF
>-|-|TRBV9
CASSALTPEGKLFF
>TRBD1|-|TRBV7-9
CASSRNRGPMNTEAFF
>-|few|TRBV5-5
CASSLGGVNSPLHF
>-|-|TRBV15
CATSHEGGYGYTF
>TRBD1|-|TRBV6-5
CASSSDRGSFNEQFF
>-|-|TRBV5-8
CASSAGSYGYTF
>TRBD2|-|TRBV29-1
CSVLDAGLAGPQFF
>TRBD2|-|TRBV10-3
CAISESTSGRAYEQYF
>-|once|TRBV27
CASSLFTSYEQYF
>-|-|TRBV6-5
CASKPTATNEKLFF
>-|-|TRBV25-1
CASSAPRASGANVLTF
>TRBD2|-|TRBV5-1
CASSLAGASGRGFYTDTQYF
>TRBD2|-|TRBV7-9
CASPVVAGGVVYNEQFF
>-|-|TRBV27
CASSRQGREQYF
>TRBD1|-|TRBV29-1
CSAMTGGASSYTF
>-|-|TRBV10-3
CAIRRQENTEAFF
>TRBD1|few|TRBV29-1
CSGGQDPTSQHF
>TRBD1|-|TRBV7-6
CASSLGPGGALVTDTQYF
>TRBD2|-|TRBV6-1
CASSVMTSGVTQYF
>-|-|TRBV15
CATSRPDGPLSYSNQPQHF
>-|-|TRBV28
CASSPGRTGGNQPQHF
>-|few|TRBV6-5
CASSQSQGWHTEAFF
>TRBD2|-|TRBV27
CASSPGTSGRVEQFF
>-|-|TRBV21-1
CASLDRTNTEAFF
>TRBD1|-|TRBV11-2
CASSRNDDRGSYTF
>-|-|TRBV28
CASSGTGIQPQHF
>TRBD1|-|TRBV10-3
CAISSGQQPSSYGYTF